This T cell receptor (beta chain) appears in the sequencing data of a study of cytomegalovirus exposure and HLA in healthy donors. The PCR employed 60 Vbeta primers together with 13 Jbeta primers. The repertoire was sequenced with immunoSEQ multiplex PCR; TCRdb's copy has only in-frame clones and lacks some. The table lists 50,000 to 70,000 clones. Germline V lookup: CDR1 SGHNT, CDR2 YYREEE (reference sequence). The CDR3 is 14 residues long. V shed 0 bases and J 5 bases; nucleotides not matched to a gene: 0. Sequenced sample: PBMCs. The chain links TRBV5-4 to TRBJ2-4; TRBD1 matches at 9 bases. The TCR comes from a woman under 30 in good health and CMV-seronegative. The CDR3 loop is CASSLGQGENIQYF. The CDR3, as DNA: TGTGCCAGCAGCTTGGGACAGGGGGAAAACATTCAGTACTTC.